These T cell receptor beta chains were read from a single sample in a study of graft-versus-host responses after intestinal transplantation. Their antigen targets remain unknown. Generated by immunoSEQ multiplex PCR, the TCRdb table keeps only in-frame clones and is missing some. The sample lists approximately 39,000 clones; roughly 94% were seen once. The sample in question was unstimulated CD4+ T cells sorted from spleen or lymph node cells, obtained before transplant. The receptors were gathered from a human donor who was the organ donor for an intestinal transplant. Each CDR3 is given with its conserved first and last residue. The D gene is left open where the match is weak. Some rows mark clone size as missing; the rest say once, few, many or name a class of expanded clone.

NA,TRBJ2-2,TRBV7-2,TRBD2,CASSLAVWRGADGELFF,TGTGCCAGCAGCTTAGCGGTTTGGCGGGGGGCCGACGGGGAGCTGTTTTTT
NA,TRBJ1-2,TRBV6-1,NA,CASSESLRGYTF,TGTGCCAGCAGTGAAAGTCTGAGGGGCTACACCTTC
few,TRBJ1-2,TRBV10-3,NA,CAISEAQGYGYTF,TGTGCCATCAGTGAAGCACAGGGCTATGGCTACACCTTC
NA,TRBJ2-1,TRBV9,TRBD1,CASSEQQGSYNEQFF,TGTGCCAGCAGCGAGCAACAGGGGTCCTACAATGAGCAGTTCTTC
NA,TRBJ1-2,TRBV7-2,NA,CASSLVRGDYGYTF,TGTGCCAGCAGCTTAGTCAGGGGAGACTATGGCTACACCTTC
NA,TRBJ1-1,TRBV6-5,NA,CASSRTGTLYTEAFF,TGTGCCAGCAGTAGGACCGGGACACTTTACACTGAAGCTTTCTTT
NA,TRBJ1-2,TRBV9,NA,CASSVEGVGYTF,TGTGCCAGCAGCGTAGAGGGCGTCGGCTACACCTTC
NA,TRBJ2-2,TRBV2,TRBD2,CAGNTLAGAGELFF,TGTGCCGGGAATACACTAGCGGGTGCCGGGGAGCTGTTTTTT
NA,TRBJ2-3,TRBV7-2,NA,CASSVGGTDTQYF,TGTGCCAGCTCCGTGGGGGGCACAGATACGCAGTATTTT
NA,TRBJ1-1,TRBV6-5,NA,CASSYGARGARAFF,TGTGCCAGCAGTTACGGGGCGAGGGGGGCGCGGGCTTTCTTT
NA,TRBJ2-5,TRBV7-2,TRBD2,CASSFGLAGGQETQYF,TGTGCCAGCAGCTTCGGACTAGCGGGGGGGCAAGAGACCCAGTACTTC
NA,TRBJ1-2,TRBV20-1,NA,CSAYRDYGYTF,TGCAGTGCTTACAGGGACTATGGCTACACCTTC
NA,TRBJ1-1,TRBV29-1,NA,CSVVRNMNTEAFF,TGCAGCGTTGTAAGGAATATGAACACTGAAGCTTTCTTT
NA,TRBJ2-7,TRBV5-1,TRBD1,CASSPGTGGSYEQYF,TGCGCCAGCAGCCCGGGGACAGGGGGGTCCTACGAGCAGTACTTC
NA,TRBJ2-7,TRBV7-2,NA,CASSSQQGLSYEQYF,TGTGCCAGCAGCTCCCAACAGGGACTCTCCTACGAGCAGTACTTC
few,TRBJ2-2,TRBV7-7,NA,CASSIGTDTGELFF,TGTGCCAGCAGCATCGGTACGGACACCGGGGAGCTGTTTTTT
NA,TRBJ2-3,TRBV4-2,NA,CASSQERSGGTDTQYF,TGTGCCAGCAGCCAAGAGCGGAGTGGGGGGACAGATACGCAGTATTTT
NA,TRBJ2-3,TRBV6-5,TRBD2,CASSTTSGVSDTQYF,TGTGCCAGCAGTACGACTAGCGGGGTCTCAGATACGCAGTATTTT
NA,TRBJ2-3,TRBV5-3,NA,CARSLLWTCGVPSTDTQYF,TGTGCCAGAAGCCTTTTGTGGACTTGCGGGGTCCCCAGCACAGATACGCAGTATTTT
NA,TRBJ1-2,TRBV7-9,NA,CASSSPVYGYTF,TGTGCCAGCAGCTCCCCAGTCTATGGCTACACCTTC
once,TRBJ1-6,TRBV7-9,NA,CASSLSQVLSSYNSPLHF,TGTGCCAGCAGCTTATCACAGGTGCTGAGCTCCTATAATTCACCCCTCCACTTT
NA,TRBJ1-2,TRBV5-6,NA,CASNRLSISYGYTF,TGTGCCAGCAACCGTCTGTCTATTAGCTATGGCTACACCTTC
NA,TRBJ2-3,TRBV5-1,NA,CASSLAYGSTDTQYF,TGCGCCAGCAGCTTGGCCTATGGGAGCACAGATACGCAGTATTTT
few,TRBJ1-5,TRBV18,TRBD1,CASSPRTGDSNQPQHF,TGTGCCAGCTCACCACGGACAGGGGATAGCAATCAGCCCCAGCATTTT
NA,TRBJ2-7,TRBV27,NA,CASSLTGLPGGEQYF,TGTGCCAGCAGTTTAACTGGACTCCCCGGGGGAGAGCAGTACTTC
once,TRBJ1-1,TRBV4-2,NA,CASSQAGNTEAFF,TGTGCCAGCAGCCAAGCAGGGAACACTGAAGCTTTCTTT
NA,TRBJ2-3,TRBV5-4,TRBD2,CASTPGGGGRTDTQYF,TGTGCCAGCACCCCGGGTGGCGGGGGGAGGACAGATACGCAGTATTTT
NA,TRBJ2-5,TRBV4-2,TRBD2,CASSPLRTSGGGKETQYF,TGTGCCAGCAGCCCGCTCCGGACTAGCGGGGGGGGGAAAGAGACCCAGTACTTC
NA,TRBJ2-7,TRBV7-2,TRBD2,CASTRLAGSYEQYF,TGTGCCAGTACCAGACTAGCGGGGTCCTACGAGCAGTACTTC
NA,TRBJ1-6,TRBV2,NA,CASRSDNSPLHF,TGTGCCAGCAGATCAGATAATTCACCCCTCCACTTT
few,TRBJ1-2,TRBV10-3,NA,CAISVGPSDYGYTF,TGTGCCATCAGTGTTGGTCCAAGCGACTATGGCTACACCTTC
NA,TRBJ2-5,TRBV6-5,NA,CASSPLGGETQYF,TGTGCCAGCAGTCCCCTGGGGGGAGAGACCCAGTACTTC
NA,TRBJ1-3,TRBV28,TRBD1,CASSFRGQGARNTIYF,TGTGCCAGCAGTTTCAGGGGACAGGGGGCAAGAAACACCATATATTTT
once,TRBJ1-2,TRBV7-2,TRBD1,CASSLQLQGSSGYTF,TGTGCCAGCAGCTTACAGTTACAGGGGTCTAGTGGCTACACCTTC
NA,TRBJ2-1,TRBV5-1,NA,CASSFIQGRDNEQFF,TGCGCCAGCAGCTTTATCCAGGGCCGAGACAATGAGCAGTTCTTC
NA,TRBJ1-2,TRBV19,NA,CASKDLANYGYTF,TGTGCCAGTAAGGACCTAGCTAACTATGGCTACACCTTC
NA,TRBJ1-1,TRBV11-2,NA,CASSLDGGYSTEAFF,TGTGCCAGCAGCTTAGATGGTGGGTACAGCACTGAAGCTTTCTTT
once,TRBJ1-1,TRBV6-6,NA,CASSLQGRGGTEAFF,TGTGCCAGCAGTTTACAGGGTAGGGGGGGGACTGAAGCTTTCTTT
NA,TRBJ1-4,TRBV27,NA,CASSSGATNEKLFF,TGTGCCAGCAGTTCAGGGGCAACTAATGAAAAACTGTTTTTT
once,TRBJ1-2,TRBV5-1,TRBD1,CASRSTGTYGYTF,TGCGCCAGCAGGTCGACAGGGACCTATGGCTACACCTTC
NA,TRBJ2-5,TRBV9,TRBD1,CASSVAGRQGFGTQYF,TGTGCCAGCAGCGTAGCCGGTCGACAGGGGTTTGGGACCCAGTACTTC
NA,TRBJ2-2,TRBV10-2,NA,CASRGPDTGELFF,TGCGCCAGCCGTGGACCTGACACCGGGGAGCTGTTTTTT
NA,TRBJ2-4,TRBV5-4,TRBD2,CASSLRGENIQYF,TGTGCCAGCAGCTTACGGGGGGAAAACATTCAGTACTTC
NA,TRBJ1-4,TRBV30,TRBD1,CAWSPGQGNALGEKLFF,TGTGCCTGGAGCCCTGGACAGGGGAATGCCCTTGGTGAAAAACTGTTTTTT
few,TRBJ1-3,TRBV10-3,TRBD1,CAISKEGAGGNTIYF,TGTGCCATCAGCAAGGAGGGGGCAGGTGGAAACACCATATATTTT
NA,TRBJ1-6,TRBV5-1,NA,CASSLNTGLDSPLHF,TGCGCCAGCAGCTTGAATACAGGTCTAGATTCACCCCTCCACTTT
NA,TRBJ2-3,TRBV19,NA,CASSMWGAVSTDTQYF,TGTGCCAGTAGTATGTGGGGGGCTGTGAGCACAGATACGCAGTATTTT
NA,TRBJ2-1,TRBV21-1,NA,CASSITGQGAGEQFF,TGTGCCAGCAGCATCACGGGACAGGGGGCGGGTGAGCAGTTCTTC
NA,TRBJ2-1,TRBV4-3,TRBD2,CASSQDSGPYNEQFF,TGCGCCAGCAGCCAAGATAGCGGGCCCTACAATGAGCAGTTCTTC
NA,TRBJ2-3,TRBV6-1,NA,CASSAARWGPDTQYF,TGTGCCAGCAGTGCTGCACGTTGGGGACCAGATACGCAGTATTTT
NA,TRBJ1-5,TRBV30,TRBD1,CAWSVQGGPQHF,TGTGCCTGGAGTGTACAGGGGGGACCCCAGCATTTT
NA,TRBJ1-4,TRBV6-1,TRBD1,CASAAGQGEKLFF,TGTGCCAGCGCTGCGGGACAGGGGGAAAAACTGTTTTTT
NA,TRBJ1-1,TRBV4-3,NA,CASSQVITGRGNTEAFF,TGCGCCAGCAGCCAAGTTATCACAGGGCGGGGGAACACTGAAGCTTTCTTT
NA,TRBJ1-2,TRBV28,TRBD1,CASSSPTGGRGYGYTF,TGTGCCAGCAGTTCACCGACAGGGGGCCGTGGCTATGGCTACACCTTC